The T cell receptor (beta chain) described here comes from a study of identifying expanded T cells in peripheral blood. Study-wide results and limits: Roughly two-week clone count variance significantly increased as total template count grew. Differentially abundant clones: around 1.2 between replicates, 15 to 17 at 2 to 3 weeks, over 18 at four.

As for this clone: Antigen unknown.

Profiled with immunoSEQ multiplex PCR; TCRdb holds only in-frame clones, not every one. The repertoire consists of fewer than 65,000 clones, with 80% to 90% occurring once and the leading ten covering around 4.3%. Trimming cost V 6 bases and J 2 bases, with 13 bases left between them. Germline values: CDR1 LNHDA, CDR2 SQIVND (reference sequence). CDR3 length equals 14 residues. No infections or other immune events were documented during collection. The chain has TRBV19 and TRBJ2-5; D gene unclear. This receptor was identified in a person aged 18 to 70 in good health. The sequenced sample consisted of blood. The CDR3 DNA reads TGTGCCAGTAGACCCTCGGCCCCTCAAGAGACCCAGTACTTC. It translates to CASRPSAPQETQYF.